This T cell receptor (beta chain) was captured by sequencing in a study of beta chain features in type 1 diabetes. The CDR3 is 15 residues long. In germline, CDR1 is SGHRS, CDR2 YFSETQ. Between the trimmed V and J ends, which lost 2 bases and 4 bases, there was a span of 14 bases. The entirety of the isolated RNA underwent reverse transcription, so expressed TCRB transcripts were sequenced. Assay used: immunoSEQ multiplex PCR; TCRdb lists only in-frame clones, some missing. The repertoire holds about 220,000 clones, with approximately 10% as singletons. This chain uses TRBV5-1 with TRBJ2-3; tentatively, D is TRBD2 (5 bases). The source of this sequence is a man between 18 and 35 years old in good health. Sequenced input: central memory CD4+ T cells from blood. The CDR3: CASSFLGSAADTQYF. The CDR3 bases are TGCGCCAGCAGCTTCTTGGGGAGTGCGGCAGATACGCAGTATTTT.